Following are 12 T cell receptor beta chains from one sample sequenced in a study of cytomegalovirus exposure and HLA in healthy donors. The primer mix had 60 Vbeta and 13 Jbeta primers. TCRdb's copy holds only in-frame clones and misses some; the assay was immunoSEQ multiplex PCR. Here the sample spans 110,000 to 150,000 clones, 75% being singletons. Sequenced sample: PBMCs. The receptors derive from a man aged 30-40 years in good health and CMV-seronegative.

The chain joins TRBV7-2 to TRBJ2-5; no reliable D call. Trimming pared 3 bases from V and 4 bases from J, leaving 12 bases between. Germline V gives CDR1 SGHTA, CDR2 FQGNSA. The CDR3 runs to 14 residues. CDR3 in amino acids: CASSFRQAPETQYF. In nucleotides, the CDR3 is TGTGCCAGCAGCTTTCGGCAGGCCCCAGAGACCCAGTACTTC.

This clone was seen a handful of times. The chain recombines TRBV11-3 with TRBJ2-1; 10 bases are a match to TRBD2. The J segment lost 3 bases and the V segment lost 5 bases, leaving 7 bases of the junction unmatched. Germline V gene data show CDR1 as SGHNT and CDR2 as YENEEA. The CDR3 contains 16 residues. In nucleotides, the CDR3 is TGTGCCAGCAGCCAAAGCGGGAGGGCCCTCTACAATGAGCAGTTCTTC. The encoded protein is CASSQSGRALYNEQFF.

This clone appeared once. The chain is built from TRBV5-1 and TRBJ2-1, with D perhaps matching TRBD2 (7 bases). V lost 8 bases and J 2 bases, leaving 17 bases between the germline ends. Germline-derived CDR1 and CDR2 are SGHRS and YFSETQ. The CDR3 runs to 15 residues. The CDR3 DNA is TGCGCCAGTTACCTTCGGGGGGCTACCTACAATGAGCAGTTCTTC. Translating gives CASYLRGATYNEQFF.

The J gene is TRBJ2-7, the V gene TRBV23-1; D ambiguous. TRBV23-1 is given ORF status, its function remaining uncertain. Trimming pared 0 bases from V and 3 bases from J, leaving 3 bases between. The CDR3 contains 12 residues. The CDR3 sequence is CASSQSYYEQYF. In DNA, the CDR3 is TGCGCCAGCAGTCAATCGTACTACGAGCAGTACTTC.

This sequence joins TRBV13 and TRBJ1-6, with TRBD1 identical over 7 bases. The J segment lost 6 bases and the V segment lost 5 bases, leaving 7 bases of the junction unmatched. The CDR3 spans 15 residues. Per germline, CDR1 PRHDT and CDR2 FYEKMQ (reference sequence). This chain's CDR3 is CASSASGQVNSPLHF. The CDR3 DNA reads as TGTGCCAGCAGCGCCAGCGGACAGGTTAATTCACCCCTCCACTTT.

Written as DNA, the CDR3 is TGTGCCAGCAGCTCCCGGGACAACTTCCCTGAGAGGAGCAATCAGCCCCAGCATTTT. It yields the protein CASSSRDNFPERSNQPQHF. The chain is built from TRBV7-4 and TRBJ1-5, with D maybe TRBD1 (6 bases). The CDR3 runs 19 residues. Per the germline V gene, CDR1 is SGHVT and CDR2 is SQSDAQ. The V gene lost 4 bases and the J gene lost 1 base, with 23 bases spanning the gap.

The rearrangement uses TRBV27 and TRBJ2-7; 7 bases line up with TRBD1. The V segment lost 5 bases and the J segment 3 bases; nucleotides outside the gene matches: 13. CDR1 MNHEY and CDR2 SMNVEV come from the germline V gene (reference sequence). The CDR3 consists of 16 residues. The CDR3 DNA follows: TGTGCCAGCAGTCCCGGGGACAGACCCGGGGACTACGAGCAGTACTTC. Amino acids: CASSPGDRPGDYEQYF.

The rearrangement uses TRBV6-6 and TRBJ1-3, with TRBD1 matching over 8 bases. This CDR3 spans 13 amino acids. Per germline, CDR1 MNHNY and CDR2 SVGAGI (reference sequence). The V gene end was trimmed by 5 bases and the J gene end by 8 bases; junction bases not matched to a gene: 5. This CDR3 is CASSLDREDTIYF. CDR3 nucleotide sequence: TGTGCCAGCAGTCTGGACAGGGAGGACACCATATATTTT.

The chain couples TRBV6-4 to TRBJ2-2; perhaps TRBD2 as D (5 bases). The CDR3 spans 14 residues. Germline lookup yields CDR1 MRHNA and CDR2 SNTAGT. Trimming cost V 4 bases and J 1 base, with 7 bases left between them. The CDR3 bases are TGTGCCAGCAGTGTGACTATGAACACCGGGGAGCTGTTTTTT. Amino acids: CASSVTMNTGELFF.

This chain joins TRBV30 and TRBJ2-1; a possible D gene is TRBD2 (5 bases). With 3 bases removed from V and 2 bases from J, the gap between germline ends came to 14 bases. CDR3 length: 15 residues. Germline V gene sequence: CDR1 GTSNPN, CDR2 SVGIG (reference sequence). The CDR3 DNA is TGTGCCTGGAGCGCCGACCCGCGGGCCTACAATGAGCAGTTCTTC. As protein: CAWSADPRAYNEQFF.

V usage is TRBV7-2 and J usage is TRBJ2-1; possible D gene TRBD2, 5 bases. Germline V CDR1 and CDR2: SGHTA, FQGNSA. This CDR3 is built from 15 residues. V was shortened by 1 base and J by 10 bases, with 17 bases between the two germline ends. CDR3 sequence (DNA): TGTGCCAGCAGCTTAGTTCACTCCCGGGATGGGGAGCAGTTCTTC. Protein product: CASSLVHSRDGEQFF.

The rearrangement uses TRBV5-8 and TRBJ1-1; D is unclear. CDR3 length: 14 residues. Trimming removed 0 bases at V and 3 bases at J, with 9 bases between. Germline CDR1 reads SGHTS; CDR2 reads YDEGEE. CDR3 sequence: CASSLGHEDTEAFF. CDR3 in DNA: TGTGCCAGCAGCTTGGGTCACGAGGACACTGAAGCTTTCTTT.